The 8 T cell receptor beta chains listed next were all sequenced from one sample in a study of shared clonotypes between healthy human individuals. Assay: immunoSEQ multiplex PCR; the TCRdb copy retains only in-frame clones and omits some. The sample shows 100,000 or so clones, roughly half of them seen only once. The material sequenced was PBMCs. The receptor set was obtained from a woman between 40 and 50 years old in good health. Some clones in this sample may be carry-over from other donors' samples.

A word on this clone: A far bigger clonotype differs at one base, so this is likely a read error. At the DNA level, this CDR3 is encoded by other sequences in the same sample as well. CDR3 DNA: TGCGCCAGCAGCCAAGAGGGGCTGAGGGGGACTGAAGCTTTCTTT. Its translation is CASSQEGLRGTEAFF. The V gene is TRBV4-1, the J gene TRBJ1-1, with a tentative D call TRBD1 (6 bases). V lost 0 bases, J lost 5 bases, and 13 bases lay in between. This CDR3 has 15 residues. CDR1 MGHRA and CDR2 YSYEKL come from the germline V gene.

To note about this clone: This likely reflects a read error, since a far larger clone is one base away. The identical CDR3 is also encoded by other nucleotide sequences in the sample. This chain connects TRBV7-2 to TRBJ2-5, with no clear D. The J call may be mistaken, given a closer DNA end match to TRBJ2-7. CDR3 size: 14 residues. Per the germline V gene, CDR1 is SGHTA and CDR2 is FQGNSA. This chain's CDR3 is CASSSGLIPYEQYF. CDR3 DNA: TGTGCCAGCAGCTCCGGGCTAATCCCCTACGAGCAGTACTTC.

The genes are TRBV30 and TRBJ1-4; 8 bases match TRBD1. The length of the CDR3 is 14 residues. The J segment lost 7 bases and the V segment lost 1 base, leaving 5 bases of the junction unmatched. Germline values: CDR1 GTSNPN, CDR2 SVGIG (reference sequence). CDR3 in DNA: TGTGCCTGGAGTGAGGGCAGGGGGCCTGAAAAACTGTTTTTT. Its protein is CAWSEGRGPEKLFF.

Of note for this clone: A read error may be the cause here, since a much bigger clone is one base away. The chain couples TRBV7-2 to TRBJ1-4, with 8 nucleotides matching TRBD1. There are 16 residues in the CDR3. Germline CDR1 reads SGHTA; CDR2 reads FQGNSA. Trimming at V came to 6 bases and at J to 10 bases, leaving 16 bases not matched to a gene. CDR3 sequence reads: CASRPDRAGIDGKLFF. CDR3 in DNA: TGTGCCAGCAGGCCGGACAGGGCGGGCATTGATGGAAAACTGTTTTTT.

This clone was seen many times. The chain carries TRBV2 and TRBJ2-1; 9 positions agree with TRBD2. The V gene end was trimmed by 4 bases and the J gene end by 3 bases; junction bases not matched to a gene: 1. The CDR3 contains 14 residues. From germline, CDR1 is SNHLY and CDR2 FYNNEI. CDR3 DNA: TGTGCCAGCAGTGGACTAGCGGACTACAATGAGCAGTTCTTC. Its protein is CASSGLADYNEQFF.

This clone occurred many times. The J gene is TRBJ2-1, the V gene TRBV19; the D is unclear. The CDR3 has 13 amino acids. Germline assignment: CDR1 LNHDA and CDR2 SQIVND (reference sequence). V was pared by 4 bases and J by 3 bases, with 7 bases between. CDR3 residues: CASSKGYYNEQFF. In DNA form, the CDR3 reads TGTGCCAGTAGTAAGGGCTACTACAATGAGCAGTTCTTC.

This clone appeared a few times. In DNA, the CDR3 is TGTGCCAGCAGGCCCGGACAGGTTACTCAGCCCCAGCATTTT. This codes for CASRPGQVTQPQHF. This chain links TRBV6-6 with TRBJ1-5, with 7 positions matching TRBD1. The germline V gene has CDR1 MNHNY and CDR2 SVGAGI (reference sequence). Trimming at V came to 6 bases and at J to 6 bases, leaving 8 bases not matched to a gene. This CDR3 is built from 14 residues.

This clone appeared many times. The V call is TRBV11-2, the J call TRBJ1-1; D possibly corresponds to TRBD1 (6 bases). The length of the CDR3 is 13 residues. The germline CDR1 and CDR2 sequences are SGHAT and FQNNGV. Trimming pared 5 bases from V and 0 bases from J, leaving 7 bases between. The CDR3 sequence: CASSRQVNTEAFF. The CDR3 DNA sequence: TGTGCCAGCAGCCGACAGGTGAACACTGAAGCTTTCTTT.